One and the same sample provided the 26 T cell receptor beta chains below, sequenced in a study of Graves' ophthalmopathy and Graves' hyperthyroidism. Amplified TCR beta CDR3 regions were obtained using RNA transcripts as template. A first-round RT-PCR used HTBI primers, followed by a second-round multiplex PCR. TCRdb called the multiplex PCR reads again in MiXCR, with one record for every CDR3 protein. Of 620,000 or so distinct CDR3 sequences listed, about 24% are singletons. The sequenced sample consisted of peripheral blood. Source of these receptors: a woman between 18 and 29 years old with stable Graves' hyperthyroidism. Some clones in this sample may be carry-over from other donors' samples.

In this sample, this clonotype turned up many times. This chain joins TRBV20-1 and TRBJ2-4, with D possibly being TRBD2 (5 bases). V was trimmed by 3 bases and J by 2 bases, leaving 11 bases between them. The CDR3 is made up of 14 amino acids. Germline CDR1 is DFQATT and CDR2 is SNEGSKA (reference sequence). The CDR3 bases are TGCAGTGCTAGGAGGGTGCGTTCCAAAAACATTCAGTACTTC. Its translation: CSARRVRSKNIQYF.

This chain's CDR3 is CSASTGGGLYSPLHF. In nucleotides, the CDR3 is TGCAGTGCTAGTACAGGGGGGGGCTTATATTCACCCCTCCACTTT. The V gene is TRBV20-1, the J gene TRBJ1-6; TRBD1 matches 8 bases. After removal of 3 bases from V and 8 bases from J, the junction contained 9 bases not matched to a gene. Germline-derived CDR1 and CDR2 are DFQATT and SNEGSKA (reference sequence). The CDR3 covers 15 residues.

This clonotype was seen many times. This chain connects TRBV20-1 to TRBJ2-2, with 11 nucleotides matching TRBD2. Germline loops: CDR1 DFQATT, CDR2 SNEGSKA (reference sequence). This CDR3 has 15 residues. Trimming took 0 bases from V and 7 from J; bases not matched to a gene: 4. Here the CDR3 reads CSARETSGDLGELFF. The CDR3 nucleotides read TGCAGTGCTAGAGAGACTAGCGGGGACCTCGGGGAGCTGTTTTTT.

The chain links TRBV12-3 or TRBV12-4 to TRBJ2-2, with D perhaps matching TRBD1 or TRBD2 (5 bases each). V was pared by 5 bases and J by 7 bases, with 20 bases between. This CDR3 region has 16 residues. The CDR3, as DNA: TGTGCCAGCAGTCGCCAGGGAGCGCCGTGGAACGGGGAGCTGTTTTTT. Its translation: CASSRQGAPWNGELFF.

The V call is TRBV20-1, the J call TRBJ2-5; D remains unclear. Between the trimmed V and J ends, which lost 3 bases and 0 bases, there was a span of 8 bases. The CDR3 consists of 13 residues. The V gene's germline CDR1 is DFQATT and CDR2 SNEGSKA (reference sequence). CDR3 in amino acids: CSARKKYQETQYF. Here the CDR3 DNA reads TGCAGTGCTAGGAAGAAGTACCAAGAGACCCAGTACTTC.

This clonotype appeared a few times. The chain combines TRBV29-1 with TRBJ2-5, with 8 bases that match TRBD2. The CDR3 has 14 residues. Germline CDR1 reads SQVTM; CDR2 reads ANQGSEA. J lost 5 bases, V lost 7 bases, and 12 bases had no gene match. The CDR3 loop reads CSAKDGGAVETQYF. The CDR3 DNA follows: TGCAGCGCCAAGGACGGGGGGGCTGTGGAGACCCAGTACTTC.

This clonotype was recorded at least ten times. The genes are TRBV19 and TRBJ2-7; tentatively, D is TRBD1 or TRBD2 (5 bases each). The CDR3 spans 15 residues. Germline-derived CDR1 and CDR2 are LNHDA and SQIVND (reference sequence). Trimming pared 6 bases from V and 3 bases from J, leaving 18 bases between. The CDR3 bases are TGTGCCAGTAGAACCCAAAACAGAGGGGACTACGAGCAGTACTTC. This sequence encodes CASRTQNRGDYEQYF.

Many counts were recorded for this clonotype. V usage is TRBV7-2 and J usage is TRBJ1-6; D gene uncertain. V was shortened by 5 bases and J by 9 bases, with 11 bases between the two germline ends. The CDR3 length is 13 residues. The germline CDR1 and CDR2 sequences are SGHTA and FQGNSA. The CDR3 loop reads CASSLVPGSPLHF. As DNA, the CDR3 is TGTGCCAGCAGCCTAGTTCCAGGTTCACCCCTCCACTTT.

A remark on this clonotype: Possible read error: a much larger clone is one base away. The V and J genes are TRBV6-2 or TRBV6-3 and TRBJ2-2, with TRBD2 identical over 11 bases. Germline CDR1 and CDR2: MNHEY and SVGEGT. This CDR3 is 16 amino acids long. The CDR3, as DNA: TGTGCCAGCAGTCCTAGCGGGAGGCGGAACACCGGGGAGCTGTTGTTT. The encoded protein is CASSPSGRRNTGELLF.

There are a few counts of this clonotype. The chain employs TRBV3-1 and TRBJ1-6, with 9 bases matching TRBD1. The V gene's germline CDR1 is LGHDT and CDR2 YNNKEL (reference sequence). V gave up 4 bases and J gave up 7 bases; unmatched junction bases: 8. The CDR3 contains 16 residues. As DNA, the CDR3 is TGTGCCAGCAGCCCGACCGGGACAGGGTACAATTCACCCCTCCACTTT. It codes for CASSPTGTGYNSPLHF.

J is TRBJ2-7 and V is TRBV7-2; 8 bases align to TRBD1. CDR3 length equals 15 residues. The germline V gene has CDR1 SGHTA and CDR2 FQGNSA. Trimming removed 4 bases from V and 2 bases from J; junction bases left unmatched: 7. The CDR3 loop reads CASSSQGAPPYEQYF. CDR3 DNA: TGTGCCAGCAGCTCGCAGGGGGCCCCCCCCTACGAGCAGTACTTC.

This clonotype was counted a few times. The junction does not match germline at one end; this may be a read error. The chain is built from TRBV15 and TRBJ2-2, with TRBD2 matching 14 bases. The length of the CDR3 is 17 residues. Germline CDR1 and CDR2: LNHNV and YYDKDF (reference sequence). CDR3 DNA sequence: TGTGCCACCGGCAGGGGGGGACTAGCGGGAGCCTACGGGGAGCTGTTTTTT. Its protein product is CATGRGGLAGAYGELFF.

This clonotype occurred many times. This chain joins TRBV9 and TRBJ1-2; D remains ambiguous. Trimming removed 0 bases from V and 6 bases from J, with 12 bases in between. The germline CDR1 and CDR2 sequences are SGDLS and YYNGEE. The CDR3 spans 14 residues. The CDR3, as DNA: TGTGCCAGCAGCGTAGAGGCGGTGATGGATGGCTACACCTTC. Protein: CASSVEAVMDGYTF.

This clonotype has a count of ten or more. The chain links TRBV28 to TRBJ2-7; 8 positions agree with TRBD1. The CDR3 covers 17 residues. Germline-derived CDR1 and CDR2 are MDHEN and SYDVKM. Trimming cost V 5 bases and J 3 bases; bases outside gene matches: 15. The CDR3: CASSPGIGQGRNYEQYF. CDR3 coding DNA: TGTGCCAGCAGTCCCGGGATTGGACAGGGAAGAAACTACGAGCAGTACTTC.

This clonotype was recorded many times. CDR3 sequence reads: CASSLLIGEETQYF. The CDR3 DNA follows: TGTGCCAGCAGCTTGTTGATAGGGGAAGAGACCCAGTACTTC. The chain carries TRBV5-6 and TRBJ2-5; a possible D gene is TRBD1 (5 bases). V lost 1 base and J lost 3, with 10 bases in between. The CDR3 has 14 amino acids. The germline gives CDR1 SGHDT, CDR2 YYEEEE.

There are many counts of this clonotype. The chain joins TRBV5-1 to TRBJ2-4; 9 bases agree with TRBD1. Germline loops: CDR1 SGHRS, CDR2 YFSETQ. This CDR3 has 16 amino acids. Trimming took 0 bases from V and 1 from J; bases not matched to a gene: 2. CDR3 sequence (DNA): TGCGCCAGCAGCTTGGGACAGGGGGACGCCAAAAACATTCAGTACTTC. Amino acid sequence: CASSLGQGDAKNIQYF.

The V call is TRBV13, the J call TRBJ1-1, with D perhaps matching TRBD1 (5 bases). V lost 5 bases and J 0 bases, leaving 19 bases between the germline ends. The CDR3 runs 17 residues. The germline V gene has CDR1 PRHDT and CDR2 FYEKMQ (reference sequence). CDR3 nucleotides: TGTGCCAGCAGCATCTCCAGCCCAGGGTTAGTGAACACTGAAGCTTTCTTT. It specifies CASSISSPGLVNTEAFF.

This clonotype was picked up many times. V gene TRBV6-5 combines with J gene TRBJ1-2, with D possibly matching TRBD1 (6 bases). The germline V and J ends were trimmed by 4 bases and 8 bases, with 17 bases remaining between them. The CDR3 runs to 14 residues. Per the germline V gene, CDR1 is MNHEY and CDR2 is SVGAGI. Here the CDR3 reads CASSFVRGERGYTF. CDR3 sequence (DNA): TGTGCCAGCAGTTTCGTAAGGGGGGAACGCGGCTACACCTTC.

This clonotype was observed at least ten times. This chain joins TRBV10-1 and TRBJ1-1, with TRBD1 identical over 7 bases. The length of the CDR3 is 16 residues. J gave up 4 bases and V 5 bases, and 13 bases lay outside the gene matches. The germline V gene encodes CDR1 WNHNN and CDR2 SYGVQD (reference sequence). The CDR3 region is CASSYLRDRGPTEAFF. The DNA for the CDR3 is TGCGCCAGCAGTTACCTACGGGACAGAGGGCCCACTGAAGCTTTCTTT.

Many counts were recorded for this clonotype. The CDR3 is CASSEHLTGTQNIQYF. In nucleotides, the CDR3 is TGTGCCAGCAGTGAACACCTTACCGGGACCCAGAACATTCAGTACTTC. V is TRBV6-1 and J is TRBJ2-4; D possibly matches TRBD1 or TRBD2 (5 bases each). The germline gives CDR1 MNHNS, CDR2 SASEGT. The length of the CDR3 is 16 residues. Trimming pared 2 bases from V and 7 bases from J, leaving 18 bases between.

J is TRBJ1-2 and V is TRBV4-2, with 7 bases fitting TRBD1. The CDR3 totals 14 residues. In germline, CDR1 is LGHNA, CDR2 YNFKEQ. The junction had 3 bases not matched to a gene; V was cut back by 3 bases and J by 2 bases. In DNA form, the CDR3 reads TGTGCCAGCAGCCAGGAGGGACAGAACTATGGCTACACCTTC. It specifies CASSQEGQNYGYTF.

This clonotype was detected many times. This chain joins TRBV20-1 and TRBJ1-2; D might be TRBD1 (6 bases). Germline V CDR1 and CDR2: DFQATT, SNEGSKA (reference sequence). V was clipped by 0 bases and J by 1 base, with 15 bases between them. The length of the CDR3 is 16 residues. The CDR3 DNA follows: TGCAGTGCTAGAGATCGGATTAGGGGGGGTAACTATGGCTACACCTTC. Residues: CSARDRIRGGNYGYTF.

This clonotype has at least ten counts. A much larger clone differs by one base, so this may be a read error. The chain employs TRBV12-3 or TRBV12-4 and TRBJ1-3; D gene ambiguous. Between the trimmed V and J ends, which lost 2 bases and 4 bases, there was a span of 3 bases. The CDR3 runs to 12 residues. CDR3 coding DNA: TGTGCCAGCAGTTTAATCGGAAACACCATATATTTT. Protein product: CASSLIGNTIYF.

The CDR3 reads CAWAGGGPTGELFF. CDR3 nucleotides: TGTGCCTGGGCAGGGGGGGGCCCCACCGGGGAGCTGTTTTTT. The V gene is TRBV30, the J gene TRBJ2-2, with D perhaps assigned TRBD1 or TRBD2 (7 bases each). V was clipped by 5 bases and J by 4 bases, with 14 bases between them. Germline V gives CDR1 GTSNPN, CDR2 SVGIG (reference sequence). This CDR3 contains 14 residues.

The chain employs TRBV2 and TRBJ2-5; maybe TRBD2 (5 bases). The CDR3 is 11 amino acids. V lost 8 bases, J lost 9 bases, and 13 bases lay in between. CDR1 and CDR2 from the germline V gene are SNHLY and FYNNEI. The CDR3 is CASHNTGAQYF. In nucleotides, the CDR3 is TGTGCCAGCCATAACACCGGGGCCCAGTACTTC.

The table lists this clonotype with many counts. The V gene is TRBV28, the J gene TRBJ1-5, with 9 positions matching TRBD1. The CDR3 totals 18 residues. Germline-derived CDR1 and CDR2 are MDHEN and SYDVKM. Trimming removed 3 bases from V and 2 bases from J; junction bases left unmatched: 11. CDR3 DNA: TGTGCCAGCAGTTTTGGGGGGGGGACAGGGACACGCAATCAGCCCCAGCATTTT. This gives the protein CASSFGGGTGTRNQPQHF.